The present TCR beta chain was sequenced within a study of cytomegalovirus exposure and HLA in healthy donors. Whole-study results and caveats: The classifier, whose performance was assessed in both the original and validation cohorts, reportedly diagnosed cytomegalovirus status with high specificity and sensitivity.

This clone was seen only once. Its target is unknown. Use of 60 Vbeta and 13 Jbeta primers characterized the PCR. Libraries were prepared by immunoSEQ multiplex PCR; TCRdb keeps only in-frame clonotypes and omits some of them. This repertoire shows under 150,000 clones, 76% found once; its top ten account for approximately 1.8%. CDR1 and CDR2 (germline): LNHDA, SQIVND (reference sequence). Trimming stripped 5 bases from V and 7 bases from J, with 14 bases between. The CDR3 is 14 residues long. The receptor comes from a female donor in good health and CMV-seropositive. The sequenced sample consisted of PBMCs. The chain has TRBV19 and TRBJ1-4; TRBD1 is a possible D gene (6 bases). The CDR3 bases are TGTGCCAGTAGTGAATCGACAGGAGCTGAAAAACTGTTTTTT. It codes for CASSESTGAEKLFF.